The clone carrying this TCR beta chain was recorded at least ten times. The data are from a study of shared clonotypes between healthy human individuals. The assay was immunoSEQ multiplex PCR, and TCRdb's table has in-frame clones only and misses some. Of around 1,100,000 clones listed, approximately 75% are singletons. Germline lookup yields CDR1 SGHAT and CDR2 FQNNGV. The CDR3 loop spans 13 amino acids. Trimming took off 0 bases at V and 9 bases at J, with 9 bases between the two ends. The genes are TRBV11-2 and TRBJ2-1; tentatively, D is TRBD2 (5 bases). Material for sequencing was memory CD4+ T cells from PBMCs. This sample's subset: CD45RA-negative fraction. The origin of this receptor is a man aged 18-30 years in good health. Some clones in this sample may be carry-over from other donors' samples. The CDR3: CASSLDRGTEQFF. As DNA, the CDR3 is TGTGCCAGCAGCTTAGATCGGGGTACTGAGCAGTTCTTC.